Reported below is one T cell receptor beta chain. Its cognate antigen is unknown. MiXCR, run by TCRdb on the reads, gives a single entry per CDR3 protein. The table records about 350,000 distinct CDR3 sequences, nearly 35% of them present only once. Germline V gene sequence: CDR1 MGHRA, CDR2 YSYEKL. The CDR3 totals 18 residues. Trimming took 0 bases from V and 3 from J; bases not matched to a gene: 5. The source of the sample is a study of T cell repertoires in cytomegalovirus infection. Overall study context: Recently described HLA-C-restricted plus well-studied HLA-B-restricted CMV epitopes were used. In public TCR beta signatures, there were indications of both CMV infection and matching HLA type. The study, taken as a whole, reports: The ex vivo response was dominated by HLA-C-restricted CMV-specific TCR beta clonotypes.

This TCR was sampled from a human donor in good health (CMV status not recorded). Some clones in this sample may be carry-over from other donors' samples. This chain joins TRBV4-1 and TRBJ2-1; 13 nucleotides line up with TRBD2. The specimen comprised cultured PBMCs, sampled from culture after CMV antigen stimulation. CDR3 sequence: CASSQDGLAGAVYNEQFF. CDR3 coding DNA: TGCGCCAGCAGCCAAGATGGACTAGCGGGAGCCGTCTACAATGAGCAGTTCTTC.